The 24 T cell receptor beta chains reported below all come from one sample, sequenced in a study of technical replicates of blood from four donors. Method: immunoSEQ multiplex PCR; TCRdb's copy keeps in-frame clones and lacks some. In the table there are 65,000 to 80,000 clones, 95% to 98% of which are singletons. Sequenced material: T cells isolated from PBMCs. The receptors come from a human donor in good health.

The chain employs TRBV5-1 and TRBJ2-7; the D gene is possibly TRBD1 (6 bases). V was trimmed by 4 bases and J by 4 bases, leaving 15 bases between them. This CDR3 is 14 amino acids long. Germline V CDR1 and CDR2: SGHRS, YFSETQ. The CDR3 here is CASSILDRKYEQYF. Written as DNA, the CDR3 is TGCGCCAGCAGCATCCTAGACAGGAAATACGAGCAGTACTTC.

The chain uses TRBV19 and TRBJ1-2, with 8 bases lining up with TRBD1. The V gene's germline CDR1 is LNHDA and CDR2 SQIVND (reference sequence). V dropped 6 bases and J dropped 10; count of bases not matched to a gene: 10. The length of the CDR3 is 13 residues. The CDR3 nucleotides read TGTGCCAGTAGCCTCCTTTCAGGGGGCTTCTACACCTTC. It encodes CASSLLSGGFYTF.

The gene calls are TRBV7-9 and TRBJ2-2, with 12 bases that match TRBD2. CDR3 length: 16 amino acids. V lost 3 bases to trimming and J lost 6 bases; unmatched junction nucleotides: 5. Germline V CDR1 and CDR2: SEHNR, FQNEAQ (reference sequence). CDR3 sequence: CASSLRTSGIAGELFF. The CDR3 DNA follows: TGTGCCAGCAGCTTGAGGACTAGCGGGATAGCCGGGGAGCTGTTTTTT. Full variable domain (remainder filled in from reference TRBV7-9 and TRBJ2-2): DTGVSQNPRHKITKRGQNVTFRCDPISEHNRLYWYRQTLGQGPEFLTYFQNEAQLEKSRLLSDRFSAERPKGSFSTLEIQRTEQGDSAMYLCASSLRTSGIAGELFFGEGSRLTVL.

The chain has TRBV7-2 and TRBJ2-7, with 7 bases aligning to TRBD1. CDR1 and CDR2 from the germline V gene are SGHTA and FQGNSA. The junction had 11 bases not matched to a gene; V was cut back by 5 bases and J by 4 bases. CDR3 length: 15 residues. The CDR3 loop reads CASSRQGLLLYEQYF. In nucleotides, the CDR3 is TGTGCCAGCAGCCGACAGGGTCTGCTGCTTTACGAGCAGTACTTC. The variable domain in full, with the rest retrieved from reference TRBV7-2 and TRBJ2-7, is GAGVSQSPSNKVTEKGKDVELRCDPISGHTALYWYRQSLGQGLEFLIYFQGNSAPDKSGLPSDRFSAERTGGSVSTLTIQRTQQEDSAVYLCASSRQGLLLYEQYFGPGTRLTVT.

V gene TRBV27 combines with J gene TRBJ2-7; the match to TRBD2 covers 9 bases. The CDR3 is made up of 16 amino acids. CDR1 and CDR2 from the germline V gene are MNHEY and SMNVEV (reference sequence). V gave up 8 bases and J gave up 4 bases; unmatched junction bases: 15. CDR3 in amino acids: CASGVAGDPLPYEQYF. Written as DNA, the CDR3 is TGTGCCAGCGGTGTAGCGGGAGATCCCCTCCCTTACGAGCAGTACTTC.

The genes are TRBV9 and TRBJ2-7, with 12 nucleotides matching TRBD2. V lost 3 bases, J lost 2 bases, and 6 bases stayed unmatched. Germline assignment: CDR1 SGDLS and CDR2 YYNGEE. The CDR3 sequence is 16 residues long. The CDR3 loop is CASSGELAGGTYEQYF. CDR3 DNA: TGTGCCAGCAGCGGGGAACTAGCGGGAGGCACCTACGAGCAGTACTTC. The whole variable domain, filled in from reference TRBV9 and TRBJ2-7, reads DSGVTQTPKHLITATGQRVTLRCSPRSGDLSVYWYQQSLDQGLQFLIQYYNGEERAKGNILERFSAQQFPDLHSELNLSSLELGDSALYFCASSGELAGGTYEQYFGPGTRLTVT.

The chain links TRBV15 to TRBJ2-3; no reliable D call. Per the germline V gene, CDR1 is LNHNV and CDR2 is YYDKDF (reference sequence). Trimming removed 1 base at V and 7 bases at J, with 9 bases between. This CDR3 has 13 amino acids. The CDR3 nucleotides are TGTGCCACCAGCAGAGGATCAGTGAATACGCAGTATTTT. Protein: CATSRGSVNTQYF.

The chain is built from TRBV5-8 and TRBJ2-3; TRBD2 agrees at 9 bases. The germline V gene encodes CDR1 SGHTS and CDR2 YDEGEE. V lost 4 bases, J lost 4 bases, and 7 bases stayed unmatched. This CDR3 spans 15 amino acids. The CDR3 DNA reads as TGTGCCAGCAGCCAGCTAGCGGGATTCGCAGATACGCAGTATTTT. This gives the protein CASSQLAGFADTQYF.

The V and J genes are TRBV30 and TRBJ1-5, with D possibly TRBD1 on 6 matching bases. This CDR3 has 14 residues. The germline CDR1 and CDR2 sequences are GTSNPN and SVGIG (reference sequence). V lost 3 bases, J lost 9 bases, and 18 bases lay in between. This CDR3 reads CAWSSTGFFRPQHF. Written as DNA, the CDR3 is TGTGCCTGGAGCTCTACAGGGTTCTTCCGGCCCCAGCATTTT.

V gene TRBV5-4 combines with J gene TRBJ1-3; a possible D gene is TRBD1 (5 bases). Germline V gene lookup returns CDR1 SGHNT and CDR2 YYREEE (reference sequence). This CDR3 spans 14 amino acids. The germline V and J ends were trimmed by 3 bases and 6 bases, with 13 bases remaining between them. The CDR3 coding sequence is TGTGCCAGCAGCTCGGGAGGGGAACCAAACACCATATATTTT. Its protein product is CASSSGGEPNTIYF.

The chain employs TRBV18 and TRBJ1-1; D remains ambiguous. The CDR3 has 15 residues. Germline V gives CDR1 KGHSH, CDR2 LQKENI. V dropped 2 bases and J dropped 3 bases, with 13 bases sitting between them. The CDR3 reads CASSPVRGRDTEAFF. CDR3 in DNA: TGTGCCAGCTCACCAGTTCGGGGAAGGGACACTGAAGCTTTCTTT.

The chain carries TRBV4-3 and TRBJ2-1; 9 bases fit TRBD2. The CDR3 is 20 amino acids. Germline V gives CDR1 LGHNA, CDR2 YSLEER. The V segment lost 0 bases and the J segment 6 bases; nucleotides outside the gene matches: 18. CDR3 sequence (DNA): TGCGCCAGCAGCCAAGATCTCCTGGGGGCTGCGCGGGAGGGCCTCAATGAGCAGTTCTTC. This gives the protein CASSQDLLGAAREGLNEQFF.

The J gene is TRBJ1-5, the V gene TRBV19, with TRBD1 matching 8 bases. There are 16 residues in the CDR3. The germline V gene encodes CDR1 LNHDA and CDR2 SQIVND (reference sequence). With 7 bases clipped from V and 1 base from J, the junction kept 9 bases outside the gene matches. The CDR3 sequence: CASKEDRTGSNQPQHF. DNA for the CDR3: TGTGCCAGTAAGGAAGACAGGACAGGGAGCAATCAGCCCCAGCATTTT.

The genes are TRBV7-9 and TRBJ1-1, with 10 bases identical to TRBD1. V gave up 7 bases and J gave up 2 bases; unmatched junction bases: 4. There are 14 residues in the CDR3. Germline V gene data show CDR1 as SEHNR and CDR2 as FQNEAQ (reference sequence). The CDR3 loop reads CASNGQGVNTEAFF. The CDR3 DNA reads TGTGCCAGCAATGGACAGGGGGTTAACACTGAAGCTTTCTTT.

In DNA, the CDR3 is TGTGCCAGCAGCCAGGGCAAAGCTAACTATGGCTACACCTTC. Translating gives CASSQGKANYGYTF. This chain uses TRBV7-2 with TRBJ1-2, with a possible D match to TRBD1 (5 bases). V lost 5 bases, J lost 0 bases, and 10 bases lay in between. The germline V gene encodes CDR1 SGHTA and CDR2 FQGNSA. The CDR3 consists of 14 residues.

The chain employs TRBV7-8 and TRBJ1-1; unclear D gene. Germline CDR1 is SGHVS and CDR2 is FQNEAQ. V shed 2 bases and J shed 1 base, with 2 bases lying between them. The CDR3 spans 12 residues. The CDR3 bases are TGTGCCAGCAGCTTACAGAACACTGAAGCTTTCTTT. It codes for CASSLQNTEAFF.

CDR3 nucleotides: TGTGCCAGCAGCTTAAGACAGGTGAGCAATCAGCCCCAGCATTTT. It yields the protein CASSLRQVSNQPQHF. The gene calls are TRBV6-1 and TRBJ1-5; D possibly corresponds to TRBD1 (6 bases). Trimming shortened V by 6 bases and J by 1 base, and 13 bases separated the two germline ends. The CDR3 is made up of 15 amino acids. Germline loops: CDR1 MNHNS, CDR2 SASEGT.

The chain combines TRBV19 with TRBJ1-1; perhaps TRBD1 as D (6 bases). Per the germline V gene, CDR1 is LNHDA and CDR2 is SQIVND (reference sequence). V gave up 6 bases and J gave up 4 bases, with 12 bases separating them. The CDR3 is made up of 13 amino acids. The CDR3 protein is CASSTGTTTEAFF. The CDR3 DNA follows: TGTGCCAGTAGCACAGGGACAACCACTGAAGCTTTCTTT.

The rearrangement joins TRBV7-9 to TRBJ2-7, with TRBD2 matching 13 bases. CDR1 and CDR2 (germline): SEHNR, FQNEAQ (reference sequence). With 5 bases clipped from V and 3 bases from J, the junction kept 4 bases outside the gene matches. The CDR3 has 15 amino acids. The CDR3 reads CASSPTSGRLYEQYF. In nucleotides, the CDR3 is TGTGCCAGCAGCCCGACTAGCGGGAGGCTCTACGAGCAGTACTTC.

The V gene is TRBV6-4, the J gene TRBJ2-6, with a tentative D call TRBD2 (7 bases). The germline V gene encodes CDR1 MRHNA and CDR2 SNTAGT. CDR3 length equals 17 residues. V was trimmed by 4 bases and J by 7 bases, leaving 20 bases between them. In nucleotides, the CDR3 is TGTGCCAGCAGTGGTGGGGAGGGACATGGTATAGCCAACGTCCTGACTTTC. Its translation is CASSGGEGHGIANVLTF.

The CDR3 loop is CASSQEGGLAVYFSYNEQFF. CDR3 DNA sequence: TGTGCCAGCAGCCAAGAAGGGGGGCTAGCGGTGTATTTCTCCTACAATGAGCAGTTCTTC. The gene calls are TRBV14 and TRBJ2-1; D may be TRBD2 (7 bases). The V gene lost 0 bases and the J gene lost 0 bases, with 21 bases spanning the gap. The germline CDR1 and CDR2 sequences are SGHDN and FVKESK. CDR3 length equals 20 residues. The entire variable domain, with the rest obtained from reference TRBV14 and TRBJ2-1, is as follows: EAGVTQFPSHSVIEKGQTVTLRCDPISGHDNLYWYRRVMGKEIKFLLHFVKESKQDESGMPNNRFLAERTGGTYSTLKVQPAELEDSGVYFCASSQEGGLAVYFSYNEQFFGPGTRLTVL.

In this sample, this clone turned up once. The chain recombines TRBV10-3 with TRBJ2-7, with a tentative D call TRBD1 (5 bases). The CDR3 runs to 14 residues. The germline V gene encodes CDR1 ENHRY and CDR2 SYGVKD. V was cut by 7 bases and J by 3 bases, with 16 bases left in between. The DNA for the CDR3 is TGTGCCATCAAGGCGGCAGGGAATGGCTACGAGCAGTACTTC. Residues: CAIKAAGNGYEQYF.

This clone was seen only once. The chain carries TRBV7-6 and TRBJ2-2; TRBD1 might be the D (6 bases). The V gene lost 1 base and the J gene lost 6 bases, with 12 bases spanning the gap. The germline V gene encodes CDR1 SGHVS and CDR2 FNYEAQ. The CDR3 is 15 amino acids. CDR3 sequence (DNA): TGTGCCAGCAGCTTAGACCTATACAGGGCCGGGGAGCTGTTTTTT. The encoded protein is CASSLDLYRAGELFF.

The chain has TRBV9 and TRBJ2-1; D remains ambiguous. The length of the CDR3 is 14 residues. The V and J ends lost 4 bases and 0 bases respectively, with 8 bases between them. Germline V lookup: CDR1 SGDLS, CDR2 YYNGEE. The CDR3 nucleotides read TGTGCCAGCAGCCCGACGGGCTCCTACAATGAGCAGTTCTTC. This codes for CASSPTGSYNEQFF.